This TCR beta chain was captured by sequencing in a study of cytomegalovirus exposure and HLA in healthy donors. CDR1 and CDR2 (germline): MDHEN, SYDVKM. The CDR3 runs 15 residues. Trimming stripped 6 bases from V and 8 bases from J, with 22 bases between. In its sample, this clone was seen a few times. Antigen specificity is unknown. With 60 Vbeta and 13 Jbeta primers, the PCR was carried out. Only in-frame clones appear in the TCRdb table, and some are missing; sequencing was by immunoSEQ multiplex PCR. The sample lists tens of thousands of clones, more than 60% occurring once. Whole-study findings and limits: What was likely a sequencing artifact was a cluster of highly shared sequence variants.

Sequencing input: PBMCs. V and J are TRBV28 and TRBJ1-1; maybe TRBD1 (6 bases). The sequence was obtained from a man aged 40-49 years in good health and CMV-seronegative. CDR3 in DNA: TGTGCCAGCAGCACACAGGGAGGGAGGCTCGAGGAAGCTTTCTTT. Amino acid sequence: CASSTQGGRLEEAFF.